These 15 T cell receptor beta chains were sequenced from one sample in a study of blood T cell repertoires in COVID-19. The protocol was immunoSEQ multiplex PCR, while the TCRdb copy is restricted to in-frame clones and leaves out a portion. Of more than 95,000 clones listed, more than 70% are singletons. Sequenced: peripheral blood. Receptor source: a human donor in a cohort sampled during active COVID-19.

The CDR3 protein is CASSDLRGSGIPQFF. The CDR3 nucleotides are TGTGCCAGCAGTGACCTCCGGGGTAGCGGGATCCCCCAGTTCTTC. The chain has TRBV6-4 and TRBJ2-1; TRBD2 aligns across 8 bases. V trimming: 2 bases; J trimming: 13 bases; junction bases outside the gene matches: 13. The germline gives CDR1 MRHNA, CDR2 SNTAGT. The CDR3 has 15 amino acids.

V usage is TRBV27 and J usage is TRBJ2-1; 7 positions match TRBD2. The CDR3 covers 16 residues. Germline V gives CDR1 MNHEY, CDR2 SMNVEV (reference sequence). Losses at the gene ends were 0 bases for V and 0 bases for J; bases not matched to a gene: 2. Here the CDR3 DNA reads TGTGCCAGCAGTTTATCTCTAGCGGCCTCCTACAATGAGCAGTTCTTC. It encodes CASSLSLAASYNEQFF.

This chain uses TRBV5-1 with TRBJ1-6; TRBD1 aligns across 10 bases. The CDR3 sequence is 18 residues long. With V trimmed by 0 bases and J by 8 bases, 11 bases remained unmatched. Germline V gene data show CDR1 as SGHRS and CDR2 as YFSETQ. CDR3 nucleotides: TGCGCCAGCAGCTTGGAAGGGGACAGGGGTGTTTCGGATTCACCCCTCCACTTT. Amino acid sequence: CASSLEGDRGVSDSPLHF.

The table lists this clone with a few counts. The chain has TRBV19 and TRBJ1-5, with D uncertain. The CDR3 is made up of 14 amino acids. Per germline, CDR1 LNHDA and CDR2 SQIVND (reference sequence). The ends were cut back, 7 bases at V and 9 bases at J, with 19 bases in the middle. CDR3 nucleotides: TGTGCCAGTACCGCCGGGATGCTAGCGGGGCCCCAGCATTTT. Its protein product is CASTAGMLAGPQHF.

V is TRBV6-1 and J is TRBJ2-5; 13 positions match TRBD2. The V gene's germline CDR1 is MNHNS and CDR2 SASEGT. This CDR3 is built from 19 residues. Germline trimming cut 2 bases from V and 1 base from J; bases unmatched to any gene: 10. CDR3 in amino acids: CASSEQWGLAGPPQETQYF. The CDR3 nucleotides are TGTGCCAGCAGTGAACAATGGGGACTAGCGGGACCCCCCCAAGAGACCCAGTACTTC.

In DNA, the CDR3 is TGTGCCAGCAGTTACTCTGGACAGAGGTCCTATGGCTACACCTTC. This translates into CASSYSGQRSYGYTF. The chain uses TRBV6-5 and TRBJ1-2; a possible D gene is TRBD1 (6 bases). The CDR3 is 15 residues long. Trimming took off 0 bases at V and 4 bases at J, with 12 bases between the two ends. CDR1 is MNHEY and CDR2 is SVGAGI in the germline V gene.

The chain couples TRBV20-1 to TRBJ2-2; TRBD2 agrees at 10 bases. The V segment lost 3 bases and the J segment 0 bases; nucleotides outside the gene matches: 4. CDR1 is DFQATT and CDR2 is SNEGSKA in the germline V gene (reference sequence). The CDR3 sequence is 16 residues long. This CDR3 reads CSASQREGANTGELFF. CDR3 DNA: TGCAGTGCTAGTCAGCGGGAGGGTGCGAACACCGGGGAGCTGTTTTTT.

This rearrangement joins TRBV18 to TRBJ1-5; tentatively, D is TRBD1 (5 bases). There are 15 residues in the CDR3. The germline V and J ends were trimmed by 3 bases and 5 bases, with 14 bases remaining between them. Looked up from germline, CDR1 is KGHSH and CDR2 is LQKENI. CDR3 protein: CASSPVGRVDQPQHF. The CDR3 DNA reads TGTGCCAGCTCACCGGTGGGCAGGGTTGATCAGCCCCAGCATTTT. The full variable domain, its missing parts supplied by reference TRBV18 and TRBJ1-5, is NAGVMQNPRHLVRRRGQEARLRCSPMKGHSHVYWYRQLPEEGLKFMVYLQKENIIDESGMPKERFSAEFPKEGPSILRIQQVVRGDSAAYFCASSPVGRVDQPQHFGDGTRLSIL.

The J gene is TRBJ1-2, the V gene TRBV10-2; D is possibly TRBD1 (5 bases). Between the trimmed V and J ends, which lost 1 base and 6 bases, there was a span of 15 bases. This CDR3 is 15 amino acids long. Germline V lookup: CDR1 WSHSY, CDR2 SAAADI. In DNA form, the CDR3 reads TGCGCCAGCAGTGAGTTGGAAGGGAAGGGGAATGGCTACACCTTC. It translates to CASSELEGKGNGYTF.

The V gene is TRBV12-3 or TRBV12-4, the J gene TRBJ1-6; no reliable D call. This CDR3 has 12 residues. V dropped 2 bases and J dropped 10 bases, with 6 bases sitting between them. For the CDR3, the DNA is TGTGCCAGCAGTTTACCCCCATCACCCCTCCACTTT. This gives the protein CASSLPPSPLHF.

This clone qualifies as medium-sized. The genes are TRBV27 and TRBJ2-7; maybe TRBD1 (5 bases). The length of the CDR3 is 12 residues. Per germline, CDR1 MNHEY and CDR2 SMNVEV (reference sequence). V lost 2 bases, J lost 6 bases, and 8 bases lay in between. The CDR3 region is CASSLMGREQYF. CDR3 bases: TGTGCCAGCAGTTTAATGGGGCGCGAGCAGTACTTC.

The chain employs TRBV5-1 and TRBJ2-7; 9 nucleotides line up with TRBD2. J lost 6 bases, V lost 7 bases, and 11 bases had no gene match. Germline assignment: CDR1 SGHRS and CDR2 YFSETQ. CDR3 length: 14 residues. In nucleotides, the CDR3 is TGCGCCAGCTCCCGACTAGCGGAGGGTGGCGAGCAGTACTTC. It codes for CASSRLAEGGEQYF. The full variable domain, its missing parts supplied by reference TRBV5-1 and TRBJ2-7, is KAGVTQTPRYLIKTRGQQVTLSCSPISGHRSVSWYQQTPGQGLQFLFEYFSETQRNKGNFPGRFSGRQFSNSRSEMNVSTLELGDSALYLCASSRLAEGGEQYFGPGTRLTVT.

The CDR3 sequence is CASRRRDRITGELFF. CDR3 coding DNA: TGCGCCAGCAGACGCCGGGACAGGATCACCGGGGAGCTGTTTTTT. The chain is built from TRBV5-1 and TRBJ2-2; 8 bases align to TRBD1. The germline V gene has CDR1 SGHRS and CDR2 YFSETQ. This CDR3 is built from 15 residues. The V and J ends lost 5 bases and 4 bases, in that order; junction bases with no gene match: 7.

This chain connects TRBV28 to TRBJ2-1; D unresolved. The V and J ends lost 3 bases and 10 bases respectively, with 7 bases between them. The CDR3 runs to 11 residues. Germline V gives CDR1 MDHEN, CDR2 SYDVKM. The CDR3 nucleotides are TGTGCCAGCAGTTTGACTTGGGAGCAGTTCTTC. Translated: CASSLTWEQFF. Filled out from reference TRBV28 and TRBJ2-1, the complete variable domain reads DVKVTQSSRYLVKRTGEKVFLECVQDMDHENMFWYRQDPGLGLRLIYFSYDVKMKEKGDIPEGYSVSREKKERFSLILESASTNQTSMYLCASSLTWEQFFGPGTRLTVL.

Written as DNA, the CDR3 is TGTGCCAGCAGCTTGGCCAAGGAAGGGGCCGGGGCCAACGTCCTGACTTTC. Encoded protein: CASSLAKEGAGANVLTF. The chain carries TRBV5-6 and TRBJ2-6; possible D gene TRBD1, 5 bases. The CDR3 covers 17 residues. In germline, CDR1 is SGHDT, CDR2 YYEEEE. V was trimmed by 0 bases and J by 4 bases, leaving 14 bases between them.